This T cell receptor (beta chain) is from a study of vaccination and CD4 T cells after COVID-19 (dated by TCRdb to between 2021 and 2024). General notes on the study: SARS-CoV-2 positivity had been established in the convalescent patients by nasal swab PCR, and mild disease was recorded in some 10 of these patients and severe disease in one. The convalescent cohort comprised six males and four females, including two Hispanic individuals, seven Caucasians, two Asians and one multiracial person. Two doses of either the Pfizer-BioNTech BNT162b2 vaccine (n=8) or the Moderna mRNA-1273 vaccine (n=2) were administered to participants. Post-COVID blood samples from convalescent patients were collected a median of around 110 days after diagnosis, with a range of 35 to 161 days. The time from the second vaccine dose to post-vaccine blood sampling had a median of roughly 72 days and ranged from roughly 13 to 241 days. Overlapping spike peptide pools from SARS-CoV-2 and from the common cold coronaviruses HCoV-NL63, HCoV-OC43 and HCoV-229E were used as culture stimuli. As controls, cultures received a CEFX viral epitope pool (the positive control), an HIV-1 Nef peptide pool (the negative control), or no peptide at all. In approximately eleven COVID-19 convalescent patients and several infection-naive healthy vaccine recipients, the spike-specific CD4+ TCR repertoire before mRNA vaccination was compared with the repertoire after mRNA vaccination. What the study reported, not specific to this receptor: Among the post-vaccine SARS-CoV-2-reactive clones in convalescent patients, a median about 86% showed up only after vaccination, which suggests vaccine-specific priming. Nearly all vaccine-specific clones in convalescent patients (304 of 307) were mono-reactive for SARS-CoV-2 spike rather than cross-reactive with common cold coronaviruses. Relatively few convalescent patients were included in the study, and early timepoints after natural infection were not analyzed. The median count of SARS-CoV-2-reactive clonotypes went up from around 21 after infection to approximately 40 after vaccination, although the change was not significant.

The protocol used for the library was PCR. DNA from cultured CD4+ T cells was subjected to TCR sequencing with the Oncomine TCR Beta short-read assay at the Johns Hopkins FTIC core. Genomic DNA was extracted from the cultured CD4+ T cells with the QIAamp micro DNA kit. The Oncomine TCR Beta libraries from cultured CD4+ T cells were pooled using unique dual indexes and then sequenced on an Illumina iSeq 100. Concerning the study's data processing: Non-productive sequences were filtered out, and CDR3s that did not start with C, did not end with F or W, or were shorter than 7 amino acids were discarded. Antigen-specific clonotypes were identified with the MANAFEST web application by comparing peptide-stimulated wells with reference and other culture wells. Positive clones required FDR below 0.05, an odds ratio above 5, and productive frequency above 0.1% in at least two of three replicate wells. Cross-reactive clonotypes were defined as significantly expanded in both SARS-CoV-2 spike wells and at least one common cold coronavirus spike condition. CDR3 homology was assessed with Levenshtein distances (stringdist) and unrooted phylogenetic trees (ape) in R version 3.6.1. Using fastp trimming at Q25 and MiXCR clonotype assembly, TCRdb reanalyzed the public sequencing data and kept in-frame beta chains. Rows merge per CDR3 protein into single entries with the most common DNA and genes. It is TCRdb's table, rather than the study itself, that gives the V and J calls and clone size. The sample has about 25,000 distinct CDR3 sequences on record, roughly 39% of them singletons. The ten largest account for around 7.2% of the sample.

Taken from cysteine to phenylalanine, the CDR3 has 15 residues. Left in the record is the CDR3 DNA by itself, 45 bases read in frame from the first base. V loses 4 bases at its end and J loses 5 bases; junction bases beyond the gene matches: 4. The germline V gene yields KGHDR for CDR1 and SFDVKD for CDR2. This clonotype was counted only a few times. Its antigen has not been determined. The sample holds no much larger clone one base away, and base qualities are not on file. The sample's treatment or condition label, decoded: approximately nine-day PBMC culture with coronavirus spike peptide pools or control peptides (ViraFEST assay). To expand antigen-specific T cells with peptide pools and then pick out the expanded clonotypes through TCR sequencing, the study relied on the ViraFEST assay. The positive SARS-CoV-2 PCR tests of the convalescent patients were dated from March to December 2020, before the Alpha, Beta and Delta variants emerged in the United States. Approximately 2.1 million PBMCs per well were cultured in IMDM with 5% human AB serum and 9 to 10 IU/ml IL-2, plus 10 ug/ml peptide pools. On days 3 and 7, half of the culture medium was replaced with fresh IL-2-containing medium. Once the cells had been in culture for 10 days, the EasySep CD4+ T cell isolation kit was used to isolate CD4+ T cells by negative selection. Ficoll-Paque Plus gradient centrifugation was used to isolate PBMCs from whole blood, and the isolated PBMCs were then either used fresh or cryopreserved at -140C. Each culture condition was generally run in triplicate wells.

The specimen was CD4+ T cells from blood, cultured in vitro. The receptor's source is a human donor who had recovered from COVID-19. The chain uses TRBV24-1 and TRBJ2-5, and TRBD2 matches 12 of the central bases. The CDR3 in this case is CATSDPGLAGETQYF. Here is the DNA: TGTGCCACCAGTGACCCTGGACTAGCGGGGGAGACCCAGTACTTC.